Reported below is one T cell receptor (beta chain). The data belong to a study of blood T cell repertoires in COVID-19. Turning to the study itself: Samples representing acute and convalescent COVID-19 were sourced from the United States, Italy and Spain. PBMCs, B-cell-depleted T cells, or T cells provided the cDNA or gDNA that made up the material.

Trimming shortened V by 6 bases and J by 1 base, and 12 bases separated the two germline ends. Germline V gene lookup returns CDR1 SQVTM and CDR2 ANQGSEA. The CDR3 length is 13 residues. The data were produced by immunoSEQ multiplex PCR, yet TCRdb's version contains in-frame clones alone and is incomplete. The table lists hundreds of thousands of clones, 80% to 90% of them singletons. Across about two dozen US areas, participants ranged in age from about 18 to 90 years. Up to 2 weeks before entering the study, exposed participants had met a COVID-19 case. The source is a woman between 45 and 65 years old who had been exposed to COVID-19. This chain links TRBV29-1 with TRBJ1-1; no clear D. The sequenced sample was PBMCs or T cells enriched from blood (not recorded which). CDR3 DNA sequence: TGCAGCGTGCGGATCGACCCGAACACTGAAGCTTTCTTT. This translates into CSVRIDPNTEAFF.